Each of the 9 T cell receptor beta chains below was sequenced from the same sample in a study of siplizumab effects on memory and regulatory T cells. TCRdb's copy holds only in-frame clones and misses some; the assay was immunoSEQ multiplex PCR. Of around 15,000 clones in the sample, around 41% were seen once. These receptors have no known antigen. For 5 to 6 days at 37°C, the mixed lymphocyte reaction cells were kept in coculture. Sequences were obtained from CFSE-low (dividing) CD4+ T cells sorted from an allogeneic mixed lymphocyte reaction. These receptors all come from a human donor in good health; the cells came from an allogeneic mixed lymphocyte reaction. Some clones in this sample may be carry-over from other donors' samples.

The chain employs TRBV6-6 and TRBJ2-7; 8 nucleotides agree with TRBD1. The CDR3 has 13 residues. Germline V gene data show CDR1 as MNHNY and CDR2 as SVGAGI (reference sequence). V lost 5 bases, J lost 3 bases, and 3 bases stayed unmatched. The DNA for the CDR3 is TGTGCCAGCAGTCCGGACAGGGTCTACGAGCAGTACTTC. Translated: CASSPDRVYEQYF.

The chain employs TRBV10-2 and TRBJ2-5; D is undetermined. Germline V gene data show CDR1 as WSHSY and CDR2 as SAAADI. V lost 6 bases to trimming and J lost 5 bases, with 13 bases between them. The CDR3 runs 13 residues. The CDR3 nucleotides read TGCGCCAGCAGAAGAACGAGCTTCGAGACCCAGTACTTC. Amino acid sequence: CASRRTSFETQYF.

This clone has only a few counts. The chain uses TRBV6-5 and TRBJ1-2, with D unclear. Between the trimmed V and J ends, which lost 4 bases and 5 bases, there was a span of 14 bases. Germline loops: CDR1 MNHEY, CDR2 SVGAGI. This CDR3 contains 14 residues. CDR3 sequence: CASSSSPPIYGYTF. CDR3 bases: TGTGCCAGCAGTTCCTCCCCTCCAATTTATGGCTACACCTTC.

This chain links TRBV11-2 with TRBJ2-7; no clear D gene. From germline, CDR1 is SGHAT and CDR2 FQNNGV. Between the trimmed V and J ends, which lost 5 bases and 1 base, there was a span of 15 bases. The CDR3 runs 15 residues. CDR3 coding DNA: TGTGCCAGCAGCCCAAGGGCCAGCGATTCCTACGAGCAGTACTTC. Protein: CASSPRASDSYEQYF.

V and J are TRBV7-2 and TRBJ2-2; D is ambiguous. Germline-derived CDR1 and CDR2 are SGHTA and FQGNSA. The CDR3 length is 13 residues. The V gene lost 2 bases and the J gene lost 5 bases, with 6 bases spanning the gap. As DNA, the CDR3 is TGTGCCAGCAGCTTATACGGGACCGGGGAGCTGTTTTTT. Amino acids: CASSLYGTGELFF. The full variable domain, completed using reference TRBV7-2 and TRBJ2-2, is GAGVSQSPSNKVTEKGKDVELRCDPISGHTALYWYRQSLGQGLEFLIYFQGNSAPDKSGLPSDRFSAERTGGSVSTLTIQRTQQEDSAVYLCASSLYGTGELFFGEGSRLTVL.

The rearrangement links TRBV19 to TRBJ1-1; 8 bases agree with TRBD1. The CDR3 is 13 residues long. V dropped 7 bases and J dropped 5; count of bases not matched to a gene: 6. Germline V gene lookup returns CDR1 LNHDA and CDR2 SQIVND (reference sequence). CDR3 bases: TGTGCCAGTACTGTAACAGGGGGAACTGAAGCTTTCTTT. The encoded protein is CASTVTGGTEAFF.

The CDR3 region has the DNA TGTGCCAGCAGGGCCGGGACTAGAGGGGGTCAGCAGTTCTTC. Amino acid sequence: CASRAGTRGGQQFF. The chain couples TRBV6-5 to TRBJ2-1; 8 bases align to TRBD2. J gave up 11 bases and V 6 bases, and 12 bases lay outside the gene matches. The CDR3 is 14 amino acids. Germline CDR1 is MNHEY and CDR2 is SVGAGI.

There are a few counts of this clone. The CDR3 bases are TGTGCCAGTAGTTTACAACCGGACGAGTACAATGAGCAGTTCTTC. This codes for CASSLQPDEYNEQFF. This sequence joins TRBV19 and TRBJ2-1; D is undetermined. The CDR3 has 15 residues. Germline CDR1 and CDR2: LNHDA and SQIVND (reference sequence). V lost 5 bases to trimming and J lost 4 bases, with 15 bases between them.

The chain carries TRBV14 and TRBJ2-5; D remains unclear. Looked up from germline, CDR1 is SGHDN and CDR2 is FVKESK. Deletions cut 9 bases from V and 0 bases from J, with 17 bases between. There are 15 residues in the CDR3. DNA for the CDR3: TGTGCCAGTCCGGCCCCATGCGTGGACCAAGAGACCCAGTACTTC. Translating gives CASPAPCVDQETQYF. The full variable domain, in which reference TRBV14 and TRBJ2-5 provide the parts outside the CDR3, is EAGVTQFPSHSVIEKGQTVTLRCDPISGHDNLYWYRRVMGKEIKFLLHFVKESKQDESGMPNNRFLAERTGGTYSTLKVQPAELEDSGVYFCASPAPCVDQETQYFGPGTRLLVL.